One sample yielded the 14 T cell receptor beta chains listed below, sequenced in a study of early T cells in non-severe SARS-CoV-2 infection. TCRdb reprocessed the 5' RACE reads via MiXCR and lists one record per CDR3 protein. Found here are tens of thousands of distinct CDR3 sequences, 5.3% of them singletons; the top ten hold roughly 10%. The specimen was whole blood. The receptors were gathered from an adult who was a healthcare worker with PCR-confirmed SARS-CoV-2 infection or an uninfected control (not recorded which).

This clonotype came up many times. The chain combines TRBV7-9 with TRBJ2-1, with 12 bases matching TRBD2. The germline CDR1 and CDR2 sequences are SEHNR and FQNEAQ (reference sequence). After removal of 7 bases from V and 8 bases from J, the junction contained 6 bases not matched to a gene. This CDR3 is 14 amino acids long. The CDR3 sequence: CASTDRTSGDEQFF. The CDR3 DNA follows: TGTGCCAGCACCGACCGGACTAGCGGGGATGAGCAGTTCTTC.

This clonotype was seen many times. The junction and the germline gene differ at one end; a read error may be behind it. CDR3 residues: CASRLGAGNTEAFF. In nucleotides, the CDR3 is TGTGCCAGCCGTTTGGGGGCAGGGAACACTGAAGCTTTCTTT. This sequence joins TRBV28 and TRBJ1-1; perhaps TRBD1 as D (6 bases). Germline assignment: CDR1 MDHEN and CDR2 SYDVKM. This CDR3 spans 14 amino acids.

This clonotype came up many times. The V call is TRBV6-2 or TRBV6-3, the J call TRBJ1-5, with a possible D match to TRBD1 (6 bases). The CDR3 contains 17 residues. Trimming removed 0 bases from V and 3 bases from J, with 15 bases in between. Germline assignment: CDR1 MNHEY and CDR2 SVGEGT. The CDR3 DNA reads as TGTGCCAGCAGTTACTCGAAGGAGGGGGGAACCAATCAGCCCCAGCATTTT. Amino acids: CASSYSKEGGTNQPQHF.

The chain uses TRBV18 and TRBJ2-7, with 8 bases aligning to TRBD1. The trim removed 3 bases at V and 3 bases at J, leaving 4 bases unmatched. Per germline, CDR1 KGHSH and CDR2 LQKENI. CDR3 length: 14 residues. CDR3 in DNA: TGTGCCAGCTCACCTTCGGACAGGGTCTACGAGCAGTACTTC. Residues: CASSPSDRVYEQYF.

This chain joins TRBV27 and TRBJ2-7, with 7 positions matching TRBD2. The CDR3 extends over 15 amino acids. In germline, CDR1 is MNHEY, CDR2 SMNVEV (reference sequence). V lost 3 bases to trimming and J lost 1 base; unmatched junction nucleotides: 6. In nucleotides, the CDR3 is TGTGCCAGCAGTTTTCAAGCGGGACCTTCCTACGAGCAGTACTTC. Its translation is CASSFQAGPSYEQYF.

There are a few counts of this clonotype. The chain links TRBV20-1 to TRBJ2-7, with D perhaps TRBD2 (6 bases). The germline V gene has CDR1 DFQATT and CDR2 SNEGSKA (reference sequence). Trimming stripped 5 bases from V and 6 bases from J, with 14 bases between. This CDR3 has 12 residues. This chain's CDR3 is CSAQTSLPEQYF. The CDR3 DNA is TGCAGTGCTCAGACTAGTTTGCCCGAGCAGTACTTC.

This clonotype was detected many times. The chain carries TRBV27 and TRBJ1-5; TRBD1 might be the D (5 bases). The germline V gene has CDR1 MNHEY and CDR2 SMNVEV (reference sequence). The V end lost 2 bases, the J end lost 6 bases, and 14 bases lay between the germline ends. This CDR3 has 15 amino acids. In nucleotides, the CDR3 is TGTGCCAGCAGTTTAGGGGGGAGGGCGAGTCAGCCCCAGCATTTT. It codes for CASSLGGRASQPQHF.

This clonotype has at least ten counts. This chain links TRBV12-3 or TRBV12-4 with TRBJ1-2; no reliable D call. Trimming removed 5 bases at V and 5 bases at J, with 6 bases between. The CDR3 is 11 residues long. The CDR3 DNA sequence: TGTGCCAGCAGTGCAAGTTATGGCTACACCTTC. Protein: CASSASYGYTF.

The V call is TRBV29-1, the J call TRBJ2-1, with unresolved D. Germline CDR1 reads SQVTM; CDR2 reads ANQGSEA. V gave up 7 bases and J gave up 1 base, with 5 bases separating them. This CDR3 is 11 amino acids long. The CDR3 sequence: CSGESYNEQFF. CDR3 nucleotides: TGCAGCGGAGAATCCTACAATGAGCAGTTCTTC.

The CDR3 protein is CASSWTSGRANEQFF. The DNA for the CDR3 is TGCGCCAGCAGCTGGACTAGCGGGAGGGCCAATGAGCAGTTCTTC. The chain combines TRBV4-3 with TRBJ2-1; 15 bases are a match to TRBD2. The germline V gene encodes CDR1 LGHNA and CDR2 YSLEER. V shed 5 bases, J shed 6 bases, and the junction held 2 bases outside the gene matches. This CDR3 has 15 residues.

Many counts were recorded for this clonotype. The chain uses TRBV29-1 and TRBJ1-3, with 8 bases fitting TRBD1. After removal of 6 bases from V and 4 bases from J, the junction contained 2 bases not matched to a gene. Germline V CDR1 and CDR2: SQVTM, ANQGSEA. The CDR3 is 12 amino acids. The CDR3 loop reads CSVWDRGNTIYF. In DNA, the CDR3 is TGCAGCGTCTGGGACAGGGGAAACACCATATATTTT.

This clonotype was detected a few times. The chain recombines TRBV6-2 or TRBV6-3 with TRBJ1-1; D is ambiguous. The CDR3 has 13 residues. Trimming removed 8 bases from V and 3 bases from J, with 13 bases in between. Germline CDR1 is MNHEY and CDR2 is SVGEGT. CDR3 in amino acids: CASSGYTYTEAFF. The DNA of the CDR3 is TGTGCCAGCTCGGGATACACGTACACTGAAGCTTTCTTT.

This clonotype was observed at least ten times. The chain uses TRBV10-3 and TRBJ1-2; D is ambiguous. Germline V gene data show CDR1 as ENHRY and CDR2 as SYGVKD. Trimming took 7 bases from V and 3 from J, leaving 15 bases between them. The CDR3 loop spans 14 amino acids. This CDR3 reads CAITDSDVYYGYTF. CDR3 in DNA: TGTGCCATCACCGACTCGGACGTATACTATGGCTACACCTTC.

CDR3 DNA: TGTGCCAGCAGTGAAACAGTCACCTCCTGGGCTTTCTTT. This encodes CASSETVTSWAFF. V usage is TRBV11-3 and J usage is TRBJ1-1; no clear D. Per the germline V gene, CDR1 is SGHNT and CDR2 is YENEEA. The CDR3 is 13 residues long. The V gene lost 6 bases and the J gene lost 11 bases, with 19 bases spanning the gap.